The 23 T cell receptor beta chains given below trace back to one sample, sequenced in a study of identical twins. TCRdb itself ran the 5' RACE reads through MiXCR, one entry per CDR3 protein. The data show 550,000 to 700,000 distinct CDR3 sequences, 20% to 25% seen once. This sample also appeared in a second study, on T cells expressing NK-cell markers.

The sequencing sample was made of PBMCs. These receptors all come from a young woman in good health.

This clonotype was observed a few times. CDR3 residues: CASSPAWGSGPHTQYF. The CDR3 DNA sequence: TGCGCCAGCAGCCCGGCCTGGGGTAGCGGGCCGCATACGCAGTATTTT. This rearrangement joins TRBV4-3 to TRBJ2-3; TRBD2 matches 7 bases. There are 16 residues in the CDR3. V trimming: 4 bases; J trimming: 7 bases; junction bases outside the gene matches: 14. Germline CDR1 and CDR2: LGHNA and YSLEER.

The chain carries TRBV7-2 and TRBJ1-2; tentative D call: TRBD1 (6 bases). V gave up 5 bases and J gave up 5 bases, with 12 bases separating them. The germline V gene has CDR1 SGHTA and CDR2 FQGNSA. CDR3 length: 13 amino acids. The CDR3 loop reads CASSPTGPYGYTF. The CDR3 DNA reads TGTGCCAGCAGCCCAACAGGGCCATATGGCTACACCTTC.

This clonotype is a singleton in its sample. The genes are TRBV12-3 or TRBV12-4 and TRBJ2-1; D remains ambiguous. This CDR3 has 13 residues. With 6 bases removed from V and 16 bases from J, the gap between germline ends came to 22 bases. CDR3 loop: CASSPRTGYHAFF. The CDR3 coding sequence is TGTGCCAGCAGCCCCCGGACGGGCTATCACGCTTTCTTC.

There are a few counts of this clonotype. V and J are TRBV13 and TRBJ2-1, with D unresolved. This CDR3 has 16 amino acids. Between the trimmed V and J ends, which lost 2 bases and 0 bases, there was a span of 11 bases. Germline loops: CDR1 PRHDT, CDR2 FYEKMQ (reference sequence). CDR3 amino acids: CASSLPSQNSYNEQFF. The CDR3 bases are TGTGCCAGCAGCTTACCGTCCCAGAACTCCTACAATGAGCAGTTCTTC.

Note on this clonotype: The missing conserved phenylalanine or tryptophan at the end of this CDR3 makes a read error likely. Because the CDR3's place on the DNA is in doubt, the DNA is left out and the CDR3 is given as listed by TCRdb. V and J are TRBV5-1 and TRBJ2-4; the tabulated D call, TRBD1, remains unverified against the DNA. The CDR3 region is 8 residues in length, termini included. Germline V gene lookup returns CDR1 SGHRS and CDR2 YFSETQ. This CDR3 reads CASSPQGA.

In its sample, this clonotype was seen a few times. This chain joins TRBV18 and TRBJ2-7; D not certain. Germline lookup yields CDR1 KGHSH and CDR2 LQKENI. This CDR3 contains 16 residues. Deletions cut 0 bases from V and 3 bases from J, with 15 bases between. CDR3 sequence (DNA): TGTGCCAGCTCACCACCGATGATGCCCTGGGGCTACGAGCAGTACTTC. It specifies CASSPPMMPWGYEQYF.

The rearrangement links TRBV10-3 to TRBJ2-3; weak D call: TRBD2 (5 bases). The germline V and J ends were trimmed by 6 bases and 0 bases, with 10 bases remaining between them. Germline V lookup: CDR1 ENHRY, CDR2 SYGVKD. This CDR3 region has 14 residues. The CDR3 here is CAIRIRTSTDTQYF. The CDR3 nucleotides read TGTGCCATCAGGATCAGGACTAGCACAGATACGCAGTATTTT.

This clonotype was recorded a few times. The chain links TRBV5-1 to TRBJ1-1; 7 bases are a match to TRBD1. V lost 2 bases to trimming and J lost 4 bases; unmatched junction nucleotides: 8. Germline lookup yields CDR1 SGHRS and CDR2 YFSETQ. The length of the CDR3 is 15 residues. This CDR3 is CASSFFGQVGTEAFF. CDR3 DNA: TGCGCCAGCAGCTTTTTTGGACAGGTTGGCACTGAAGCTTTCTTT.

This clonotype was observed a few times. V is TRBV12-3 or TRBV12-4 and J is TRBJ2-7; D may correspond to TRBD1 or TRBD2 (7 bases each). Trimming took off 3 bases at V and 7 bases at J, with 13 bases between the two ends. This CDR3 has 13 residues. The CDR3 DNA reads TGTGCCAGCAGTTTTTCAGGGGGAGGGGAGCAGTACTTC. It yields the protein CASSFSGGGEQYF.

The genes are TRBV7-8 and TRBJ2-5; TRBD2 matches at 11 bases. Germline trimming cut 4 bases from V and 0 bases from J; bases unmatched to any gene: 1. The CDR3 totals 15 residues. Germline CDR1 is SGHVS and CDR2 is FQNEAQ. The CDR3 DNA reads TGTGCCAGCAGCTGGACTAGCGGGTACCAAGAGACCCAGTACTTC. Protein sequence: CASSWTSGYQETQYF.

The chain joins TRBV6-5 to TRBJ2-7; D tentatively fits TRBD1 or TRBD2 (5 bases each). V gave up 4 bases and J gave up 2 bases, with 12 bases separating them. CDR1 MNHEY and CDR2 SVGAGI come from the germline V gene. The CDR3 loop spans 14 amino acids. This CDR3 reads CASSWGPDTYEQYF. CDR3 DNA sequence: TGTGCCAGCAGTTGGGGACCTGACACCTACGAGCAGTACTTC.

This chain connects TRBV30 to TRBJ2-5, with 15 positions matching TRBD2. There are 15 residues in the CDR3. Losses at the gene ends were 2 bases for V and 4 bases for J; bases not matched to a gene: 2. CDR1 and CDR2 (germline): GTSNPN, SVGIG (reference sequence). The CDR3 is CAWSPGLAGGETQYF. CDR3 sequence (DNA): TGTGCCTGGAGTCCGGGACTAGCGGGAGGAGAGACCCAGTACTTC.

V and J are TRBV20-1 and TRBJ2-4; the D gene could be TRBD1 or TRBD2 (6 bases each). V lost 4 bases and J 0 bases, leaving 10 bases between the germline ends. This CDR3 contains 14 residues. In germline, CDR1 is DFQATT, CDR2 SNEGSKA (reference sequence). CDR3 amino acids: CSAKGGLAKNIQYF. The DNA of the CDR3 is TGCAGTGCTAAGGGGGGTCTAGCCAAAAACATTCAGTACTTC.

This clonotype has a count of ten or more. The CDR3 loop reads CAIRTSGSADTQYF. The DNA for the CDR3 is TGTGCCATCAGGACTAGCGGGAGTGCAGATACGCAGTATTTT. V usage is TRBV10-3 and J usage is TRBJ2-3; TRBD2 aligns across 12 bases. Germline loops: CDR1 ENHRY, CDR2 SYGVKD. This CDR3 has 14 amino acids. V gave up 6 bases and J gave up 4 bases; unmatched junction bases: 2.

The table lists this clonotype with many counts. The genes are TRBV12-3 or TRBV12-4 and TRBJ1-1; 7 bases are shared with TRBD1. The length of the CDR3 is 13 residues. The trim removed 6 bases at V and 4 bases at J, leaving 5 bases unmatched. In nucleotides, the CDR3 is TGTGCCAGCAGGCAGACAGGGTCCACTGAAGCTTTCTTT. Its translation is CASRQTGSTEAFF.

CDR3 in DNA: TGCAGTGCTACCTTTGCGGGAGTAGGGTTGCAGTACTTC. It codes for CSATFAGVGLQYF. The chain is built from TRBV20-1 and TRBJ2-7; 7 bases agree with TRBD2. After removal of 4 bases from V and 9 bases from J, the junction contained 12 bases not matched to a gene. The CDR3 consists of 13 residues. Germline lookup yields CDR1 DFQATT and CDR2 SNEGSKA (reference sequence).

A few counts support this clonotype. The J gene is TRBJ2-5, the V gene TRBV7-9; D perhaps matches TRBD2 (5 bases). Germline V lookup: CDR1 SEHNR, CDR2 FQNEAQ (reference sequence). The CDR3 loop spans 14 amino acids. Trimming removed 5 bases from V and 2 bases from J, with 12 bases in between. The CDR3 spells CASSRGLSQETQYF. The CDR3 DNA reads as TGTGCCAGCAGCCGTGGACTCTCGCAAGAGACCCAGTACTTC. The full variable domain, with the rest looked up from reference TRBV7-9 and TRBJ2-5, is DTGVSQNPRHKITKRGQNVTFRCDPISEHNRLYWYRQTLGQGPEFLTYFQNEAQLEKSRLLSDRFSAERPKGSFSTLEIQRTEQGDSAMYLCASSRGLSQETQYFGPGTRLLVL.

The chain links TRBV20-1 to TRBJ2-7, with 10 bases aligning to TRBD1. The trim removed 6 bases at V and 0 bases at J, leaving 5 bases unmatched. CDR1 and CDR2 (germline): DFQATT, SNEGSKA (reference sequence). The CDR3 runs 14 residues. Here the CDR3 reads CSANGQGDSYEQYF. The CDR3 bases are TGCAGTGCCAATGGACAGGGGGACTCCTACGAGCAGTACTTC.

The genes are TRBV12-3 or TRBV12-4 and TRBJ1-2; D unclear. There are 12 residues in the CDR3. V was trimmed by 6 bases and J by 8 bases, leaving 13 bases between them. For the CDR3, the DNA is TGTGCCAGCAGCCCTGGGCCAAGCGGCTACACCTTC. This codes for CASSPGPSGYTF.

The chain is built from TRBV6-4 and TRBJ2-1; 7 nucleotides align to TRBD2. J lost 0 bases, V lost 1 base, and 9 bases had no gene match. The V gene's germline CDR1 is MRHNA and CDR2 SNTAGT. This CDR3 spans 18 amino acids. The CDR3 here is CASSDFPFLAASYNEQFF. The CDR3 DNA reads as TGTGCCAGCAGTGACTTTCCCTTTCTAGCGGCCTCCTACAATGAGCAGTTCTTC.

This clonotype was picked up a small number of times. This rearrangement joins TRBV12-3 or TRBV12-4 to TRBJ1-3; D gene ambiguous. Trimming took 3 bases from V and 2 from J, leaving 5 bases between them. The CDR3 extends over 13 amino acids. CDR3 amino acids: CASSFATGNTIYF. CDR3 coding DNA: TGTGCCAGCAGTTTTGCCACTGGAAACACCATATATTTT.

The chain joins TRBV11-3 to TRBJ2-5, with D possibly TRBD2 on 7 matching bases. Germline V gene sequence: CDR1 SGHNT, CDR2 YENEEA. The CDR3 has 16 amino acids. V was pared by 2 bases and J by 3 bases, with 16 bases between. The chain's CDR3 is CASSLFRGGAEETQYF. CDR3 nucleotides: TGTGCCAGCAGCTTATTTCGAGGGGGGGCCGAAGAGACCCAGTACTTC.

This clonotype turned up a few times. The chain links TRBV6-2 or TRBV6-3 to TRBJ2-5, with D hard to call. V was trimmed by 0 bases and J by 0 bases, leaving 11 bases between them. The CDR3 has 16 residues. Germline-derived CDR1 and CDR2 are MNHEY and SVGEGT. The CDR3 spells CASSYSSGSYQETQYF. CDR3 nucleotide sequence: TGTGCCAGCAGTTACTCCTCTGGCTCGTACCAAGAGACCCAGTACTTC.